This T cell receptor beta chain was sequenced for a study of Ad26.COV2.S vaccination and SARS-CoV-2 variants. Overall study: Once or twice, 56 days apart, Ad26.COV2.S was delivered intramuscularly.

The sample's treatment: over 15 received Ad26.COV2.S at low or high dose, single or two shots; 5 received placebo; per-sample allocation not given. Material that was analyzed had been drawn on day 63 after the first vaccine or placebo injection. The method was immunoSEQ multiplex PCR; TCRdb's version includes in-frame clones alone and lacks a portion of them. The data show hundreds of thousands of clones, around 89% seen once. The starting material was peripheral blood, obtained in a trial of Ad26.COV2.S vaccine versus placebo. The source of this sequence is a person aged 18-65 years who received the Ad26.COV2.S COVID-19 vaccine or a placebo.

DNA of the CDR3: TGTGCCAGCAGCCCGGACAGGGGCCACACAGATACGCAGTATTTT. Amino acids: CASSPDRGHTDTQYF. The J gene is TRBJ2-3, the V gene TRBV7-9; 9 nucleotides agree with TRBD1. With 5 bases clipped from V and 2 bases from J, the junction kept 5 bases outside the gene matches. This CDR3 is built from 15 residues. In germline, CDR1 is SEHNR, CDR2 FQNEAQ (reference sequence). Variable domain in full (rest from reference TRBV7-9 and TRBJ2-3): DTGVSQNPRHKITKRGQNVTFRCDPISEHNRLYWYRQTLGQGPEFLTYFQNEAQLEKSRLLSDRFSAERPKGSFSTLEIQRTEQGDSAMYLCASSPDRGHTDTQYFGPGTRLTVL.